These 25 T cell receptor beta chains were sequenced from one sample in a study of T cell responses to AZD1222 COVID-19 vaccine. Using immunoSEQ multiplex PCR, the repertoire was profiled, and TCRdb retains in-frame clones only, with some absent. The data contain fewer than 110,000 clones, 87% of them singletons. The input for sequencing was peripheral blood, taken 28 days after the second AZD1222 dose. These TCRs come from an adult who received the AZD1222 COVID-19 vaccine.

Turning to this clone: This specimen includes other DNA sequences encoding the same CDR3. This chain links TRBV9 with TRBJ1-2; TRBD1 might be the D (6 bases). The length of the CDR3 is 15 residues. V was cut by 0 bases and J by 2 bases, with 11 bases left in between. Germline CDR1 is SGDLS and CDR2 is YYNGEE. This CDR3 is CASSVDGTGNYGYTF. The DNA for the CDR3 is TGTGCCAGCAGCGTAGATGGAACAGGGAACTATGGCTACACCTTC.

This chain connects TRBV5-4 to TRBJ2-2, with 14 bases that match TRBD2. The V segment lost 4 bases and the J segment 15 bases; nucleotides outside the gene matches: 8. Germline CDR1 and CDR2: SGHNT and YYREEE (reference sequence). The CDR3 contains 14 residues. CDR3 in DNA: TGTGCCAGCAGCCTGACGACTAGCGGGGGGGTAATGTTTTTT. Its protein product is CASSLTTSGGVMFF. Full variable domain (missing parts from reference TRBV5-4 and TRBJ2-2): ETGVTQSPTHLIKTRGQQVTLRCSSQSGHNTVSWYQQALGQGPQFIFQYYREEENGRGNFPPRFSGLQFPNYSSELNVNALELDDSALYLCASSLTTSGGVMFFGEGSRLTVL.

The chain joins TRBV7-3 to TRBJ2-7; 11 positions agree with TRBD2. CDR1 and CDR2 from the germline V gene are SGHTA and FQGTGA. J was trimmed by 6 bases and V by 2 bases; bases with no gene match: 6. The CDR3 is 15 residues long. The DNA of the CDR3 is TGTGCCAGCAGCTTAGCTAGCGGGAGGTTAAGCGAGCAGTACTTC. Translating it yields CASSLASGRLSEQYF.

The chain has TRBV15 and TRBJ2-5, with 11 bases that match TRBD2. This CDR3 region has 21 residues. Germline assignment: CDR1 LNHNV and CDR2 YYDKDF (reference sequence). V lost 0 bases and J lost 0; bases outside the gene matches: 15. This CDR3 reads CATSRDSLGLAGGQYQETQYF. The CDR3 bases are TGTGCCACCAGCAGAGATAGTTTAGGGCTAGCGGGAGGTCAGTACCAAGAGACCCAGTACTTC.

The chain links TRBV27 to TRBJ1-2, with 7 nucleotides matching TRBD1. In germline, CDR1 is MNHEY, CDR2 SMNVEV (reference sequence). J was trimmed by 8 bases and V by 3 bases; bases with no gene match: 3. The CDR3 has 12 amino acids. The CDR3 nucleotides are TGTGCCAGCAGTTTTCAGGGGGGAGGCTACACCTTC. Its protein is CASSFQGGGYTF.

The chain carries TRBV7-9 and TRBJ2-1; D call uncertain. Deletions cut 1 base from V and 0 bases from J, with 4 bases between. Germline CDR1 reads SEHNR; CDR2 reads FQNEAQ (reference sequence). The length of the CDR3 is 14 residues. As DNA, the CDR3 is TGTGCCAGCAGCTTAGAGGGCTCCTACAATGAGCAGTTCTTC. It specifies CASSLEGSYNEQFF.

This chain links TRBV5-1 with TRBJ1-4, with D maybe TRBD1 (6 bases). The CDR3 extends over 16 amino acids. V was cut by 4 bases and J by 8 bases, with 21 bases left in between. In germline, CDR1 is SGHRS, CDR2 YFSETQ. The CDR3 DNA sequence: TGCGCCAGCAGCGGGGGCGGAACCGCCGTCGGCGAAAAACTGTTTTTT. Its protein product is CASSGGGTAVGEKLFF. Supplemented by reference TRBV5-1 and TRBJ1-4, the full variable domain reads KAGVTQTPRYLIKTRGQQVTLSCSPISGHRSVSWYQQTPGQGLQFLFEYFSETQRNKGNFPGRFSGRQFSNSRSEMNVSTLELGDSALYLCASSGGGTAVGEKLFFGSGTQLSVL.

The chain links TRBV7-3 to TRBJ2-7; possibly TRBD1 or TRBD2 for D (5 bases each). CDR1 and CDR2 from the germline V gene are SGHTA and FQGTGA. The ends were cut back, 3 bases at V and 2 bases at J, with 14 bases in the middle. CDR3 length: 15 residues. The CDR3 sequence is CASSFGAGQTYEQYF. The CDR3 DNA sequence: TGTGCCAGCAGCTTCGGGGCAGGACAAACCTACGAGCAGTACTTC. The whole variable domain, remainder taken from reference TRBV7-3 and TRBJ2-7, is GAGVSQTPSNKVTEKGKYVELRCDPISGHTALYWYRQSLGQGPEFLIYFQGTGAADDSGLPNDRFFAVRPEGSVSTLKIQRTERGDSAVYLCASSFGAGQTYEQYFGPGTRLTVT.

The CDR3 loop is CASSLRTGWFETQYF. As DNA, the CDR3 is TGTGCCAGTAGTCTTCGGACAGGGTGGTTTGAGACCCAGTACTTC. This chain joins TRBV19 and TRBJ2-5, with 8 bases that match TRBD1. This CDR3 region has 15 residues. V lost 5 bases to trimming and J lost 5 bases; unmatched junction nucleotides: 10. CDR1 and CDR2 from the germline V gene are LNHDA and SQIVND (reference sequence).

The rearrangement links TRBV2 to TRBJ2-7, with D maybe TRBD2 (6 bases). V was cut by 7 bases and J by 2 bases, with 15 bases left in between. The germline gives CDR1 SNHLY, CDR2 FYNNEI. CDR3 length equals 14 residues. The DNA of the CDR3 is TGTGCCAGCAAGGCCGGGTCGGGGGCCTACGAGCAGTACTTC. Encoded protein: CASKAGSGAYEQYF.

The rearrangement links TRBV5-1 to TRBJ1-1; D not certain. Trimming pared 4 bases from V and 3 bases from J, leaving 10 bases between. The CDR3 consists of 13 residues. Germline values: CDR1 SGHRS, CDR2 YFSETQ. This chain's CDR3 is CASSRGRDTEAFF. The CDR3 DNA sequence: TGCGCCAGCAGCCGAGGGCGGGACACTGAAGCTTTCTTT.

V is TRBV6-7 and J is TRBJ2-5, with 8 bases matching TRBD1. TRBV6-7 is reported as an ORF; its role is uncertain. The CDR3 is 18 amino acids. V trimming: 0 bases; J trimming: 2 bases; junction bases outside the gene matches: 11. The CDR3 nucleotides read TGTGCCAGCAGTTACTCGAGAGGGACAGGCCGGGAACAAGAGACCCAGTACTTC. This gives the protein CASSYSRGTGREQETQYF.

The rearrangement uses TRBV6-5 and TRBJ2-3; TRBD1 is a possible D gene (6 bases). Trimming removed 6 bases at V and 6 bases at J, with 13 bases between. The V gene's germline CDR1 is MNHEY and CDR2 SVGAGI. The CDR3 length is 13 residues. The CDR3 DNA is TGTGCCAGCAGACGGACAGACACGGATACGCAGTATTTT. Protein: CASRRTDTDTQYF.

The chain joins TRBV19 to TRBJ1-6; unclear D gene. V was clipped by 3 bases and J by 0 bases, with 12 bases between them. Germline-derived CDR1 and CDR2 are LNHDA and SQIVND (reference sequence). The CDR3 has 17 residues. CDR3 bases: TGTGCCAGTAGTATCAACAGCGGTAGCTCCTATAATTCACCCCTCCACTTT. This gives the protein CASSINSGSSYNSPLHF.

The rearrangement joins TRBV24-1 to TRBJ1-4; D is perhaps TRBD1 (6 bases). The CDR3 has 14 amino acids. CDR1 and CDR2 (germline): KGHDR, SFDVKD. V dropped 4 bases and J dropped 7 bases, with 12 bases sitting between them. The DNA of the CDR3 is TGTGCCACCAGTGACACCGGACAGAGTGAAAAACTGTTTTTT. Encoded protein: CATSDTGQSEKLFF.

V and J are TRBV29-1 and TRBJ2-3; D gene uncertain. CDR3 length: 11 residues. Trimming removed 6 bases at V and 6 bases at J, with 10 bases between. CDR1 is SQVTM and CDR2 is ANQGSEA in the germline V gene. CDR3: CSVGFRDTQYF. The CDR3 nucleotides read TGCAGCGTGGGGTTCAGGGATACGCAGTATTTT.

The chain is built from TRBV19 and TRBJ1-5; weak D call: TRBD1 (5 bases). V lost 4 bases and J lost 3, with 13 bases in between. The CDR3 runs 15 residues. The germline gives CDR1 LNHDA, CDR2 SQIVND (reference sequence). CDR3 in DNA: TGTGCCAGTAGTACTCAGGGAGGACTCAATCAGCCCCAGCATTTT. Translating it yields CASSTQGGLNQPQHF.

The V call is TRBV27, the J call TRBJ2-7; 9 bases align to TRBD2. Per germline, CDR1 MNHEY and CDR2 SMNVEV (reference sequence). V lost 4 bases, J lost 2 bases, and 9 bases stayed unmatched. The CDR3 totals 16 residues. CDR3 DNA: TGTGCCAGCAGTTCCGAGGGCCTAGCGGGGCCCTACGAGCAGTACTTC. Translated: CASSSEGLAGPYEQYF.

The V and J genes are TRBV10-3 and TRBJ1-1; the match to TRBD1 covers 8 bases. The J segment lost 4 bases and the V segment lost 6 bases, leaving 13 bases of the junction unmatched. The CDR3 has 16 residues. CDR1 is ENHRY, CDR2 SYGVKD, per germline. The CDR3 is CAISANRGILVTEAFF. CDR3 nucleotides: TGTGCCATCAGCGCTAACAGGGGGATCTTGGTCACTGAAGCTTTCTTT.

This chain joins TRBV2 and TRBJ1-5; D is unresolved. V was pared by 7 bases and J by 2 bases, with 9 bases between. The CDR3 runs to 13 residues. Germline CDR1 SNHLY, CDR2 FYNNEI. The CDR3 loop reads CASTDEGNQPQHF. The CDR3 nucleotides read TGTGCCAGCACTGACGAGGGCAATCAGCCCCAGCATTTT.

The rearrangement uses TRBV19 and TRBJ1-5; D might be TRBD1 (6 bases). Trimming pared 7 bases from V and 7 bases from J, leaving 17 bases between. The CDR3 is made up of 14 amino acids. Germline-derived CDR1 and CDR2 are LNHDA and SQIVND (reference sequence). As DNA, the CDR3 is TGTGCCAGTACCGAGGGGGGGGCGAGACAGCCCCAGCATTTT. It codes for CASTEGGARQPQHF.

The chain couples TRBV6-5 to TRBJ2-7, with D possibly TRBD1 on 6 matching bases. Trimming shortened V by 5 bases and J by 4 bases, and 12 bases separated the two germline ends. The CDR3 has 13 residues. CDR1 and CDR2 (germline): MNHEY, SVGAGI. The CDR3 here is CASSRTGRYEQYF. The CDR3 DNA reads TGTGCCAGCAGTCGAACAGGGAGATACGAGCAGTACTTC.

The chain couples TRBV29-1 to TRBJ2-7, with D unresolved. V was clipped by 5 bases and J by 6 bases, with 17 bases between them. The CDR3 extends over 13 amino acids. From germline, CDR1 is SQVTM and CDR2 ANQGSEA. The CDR3 DNA reads TGCAGCGTTTGTGTGGGGTCCTCGGGCGAGCAGTACTTC. This translates into CSVCVGSSGEQYF.

This sequence joins TRBV11-2 and TRBJ2-7; the D is unclear. The CDR3 consists of 12 residues. CDR1 and CDR2 from the germline V gene are SGHAT and FQNNGV. Trimming took off 2 bases at V and 6 bases at J, with 8 bases between the two ends. CDR3 in amino acids: CASSLNLREQYF. For the CDR3, the DNA is TGTGCCAGCAGCTTAAATCTCCGCGAGCAGTACTTC.

The J gene is TRBJ2-2, the V gene TRBV7-6, with D hard to call. This CDR3 is built from 16 residues. The V end was cut by 0 bases, the J end by 6 bases, with 14 bases between. The germline gives CDR1 SGHVS, CDR2 FNYEAQ. The CDR3 DNA reads TGTGCCAGCAGCTTAGCGTTTATAGGTCAGGCCGGGGAGCTGTTTTTT. It is translated as CASSLAFIGQAGELFF.